The 16 T cell receptor beta chains listed next were all sequenced from one sample in a study of T cells after yellow fever vaccination. Using its own MiXCR run on the 5' RACE reads, TCRdb lists one record per CDR3 protein. Of tens of thousands of distinct CDR3 sequences detected, approximately 7% appear once; the ten largest clones hold 35% to 45%. The sequences come from CD8+ T cells sorted from PBMCs, collected 5 days after the first yellow fever vaccination. The source of these receptors is a man aged 18 to 35 who received the YFV17D yellow fever vaccine.

This clonotype was detected a few times. The rearrangement uses TRBV4-3 and TRBJ2-1, with TRBD1 matching 9 bases. This CDR3 region has 15 residues. J gave up 8 bases and V 4 bases, and 9 bases lay outside the gene matches. Germline CDR1 is LGHNA and CDR2 is YSLEER. The CDR3 region is CASSPRTGEYHEQFF. The CDR3 nucleotides read TGCGCCAGCAGCCCTCGGACAGGGGAATATCATGAGCAGTTCTTC.

At least ten counts were recorded for this clonotype. This sequence joins TRBV12-3 or TRBV12-4 and TRBJ1-2, with a possible D match to TRBD1 (6 bases). This CDR3 has 14 amino acids. V was trimmed by 3 bases and J by 8 bases, leaving 16 bases between them. CDR3 sequence: CASSFSDRPGGYTF. The CDR3 bases are TGTGCCAGCAGTTTCTCAGACAGGCCCGGGGGCTACACCTTC.

The genes are TRBV20-1 and TRBJ2-7, with TRBD1 identical over 7 bases. Germline CDR1 DFQATT, CDR2 SNEGSKA (reference sequence). Losses at the gene ends were 1 base for V and 4 bases for J; bases not matched to a gene: 10. CDR3 size: 15 residues. Written as DNA, the CDR3 is TGCAGTGCTAGAGTAGTGGGACAGCGCTCGTACGAGCAGTACTTC. This translates into CSARVVGQRSYEQYF.

This clonotype was seen only once. This sequence joins TRBV7-3 and TRBJ2-2; D is uncertain. This CDR3 has 14 residues. V gave up 5 bases and J gave up 1 base, with 8 bases separating them. Germline V CDR1 and CDR2: SGHTA, FQGTGA. CDR3 DNA sequence: TGTGCCAGCAGCCCGACATGGAACACCGGGGAGCTGTTTTTT. Translation gives CASSPTWNTGELFF.

This clonotype occurred many times. The V call is TRBV27, the J call TRBJ1-2; D unclear. Looked up from germline, CDR1 is MNHEY and CDR2 is SMNVEV (reference sequence). V lost 6 bases and J 3 bases, leaving 11 bases between the germline ends. The CDR3 length is 13 residues. The CDR3 loop reads CASRSLGDYGYTF. As DNA, the CDR3 is TGTGCCAGCAGGTCTTTAGGAGACTATGGCTACACCTTC.

This clonotype came up many times. The CDR3 bases are TGCGCCAGCAGCCGGGGGGCAGGTCCTAATTCACCCCTCCACTTT. Amino acids: CASSRGAGPNSPLHF. This chain uses TRBV4-1 with TRBJ1-6; D perhaps matches TRBD1 (6 bases). Germline V lookup: CDR1 MGHRA, CDR2 YSYEKL. The germline V and J ends were trimmed by 4 bases and 6 bases, with 13 bases remaining between them. This CDR3 is built from 15 residues.

DNA of the CDR3: TGTGCCAGCAGCCTGATCGACAGAGGAACTGAAGCTTTCTTT. It specifies CASSLIDRGTEAFF. The chain uses TRBV14 and TRBJ1-1; a possible D gene is TRBD1 (5 bases). V gave up 4 bases and J gave up 5 bases, with 14 bases separating them. The V gene's germline CDR1 is SGHDN and CDR2 FVKESK. The CDR3 consists of 14 residues. The full variable domain, completed using reference TRBV14 and TRBJ1-1, is EAGVTQFPSHSVIEKGQTVTLRCDPISGHDNLYWYRRVMGKEIKFLLHFVKESKQDESGMPNNRFLAERTGGTYSTLKVQPAELEDSGVYFCASSLIDRGTEAFFGQGTRLTVV.

This clonotype was detected only a few times. The chain has TRBV20-1 and TRBJ2-7; 8 bases map to TRBD2. J lost 1 base, V lost 2 bases, and 7 bases had no gene match. CDR1 and CDR2 from the germline V gene are DFQATT and SNEGSKA (reference sequence). The CDR3 loop spans 15 amino acids. For the CDR3, the DNA is TGCAGTGCTAGACTGAGCGGGGGCCTTTCCTACGAGCAGTACTTC. The encoded protein is CSARLSGGLSYEQYF.

There are many counts of this clonotype. V and J are TRBV4-1 and TRBJ1-1; D unclear. Germline loops: CDR1 MGHRA, CDR2 YSYEKL. The V gene lost 3 bases and the J gene lost 0 bases, with 5 bases spanning the gap. The CDR3 is made up of 13 amino acids. CDR3 amino acids: CASSHGVNTEAFF. The CDR3 DNA sequence: TGCGCCAGCAGCCACGGAGTGAACACTGAAGCTTTCTTT.

This chain uses TRBV28 with TRBJ1-2; 7 bases line up with TRBD1. J lost 1 base, V lost 2 bases, and 13 bases had no gene match. This CDR3 has 18 residues. Germline V gene data show CDR1 as MDHEN and CDR2 as SYDVKM. The CDR3 reads CASSLNTGAIVFNYGYTF. The CDR3 nucleotides are TGTGCCAGCAGTTTAAATACAGGGGCAATAGTATTTAACTATGGCTACACCTTC.

V usage is TRBV6-2 or TRBV6-3 and J usage is TRBJ1-1; possibly TRBD1 for D (6 bases). V lost 7 bases, J lost 0 bases, and 9 bases lay in between. The CDR3 length is 13 residues. Germline V gene data show CDR1 as MNHEY and CDR2 as SVGEGT. The CDR3 reads CASNGQMNTEAFF. The CDR3 nucleotides are TGTGCCAGCAATGGACAGATGAACACTGAAGCTTTCTTT.

This clonotype was detected only a few times. The chain carries TRBV6-1 and TRBJ2-3, with TRBD2 matching 10 bases. J lost 4 bases, V lost 3 bases, and 4 bases had no gene match. The CDR3 length is 15 residues. Germline V gives CDR1 MNHNS, CDR2 SASEGT. CDR3 sequence: CASSDTSGVPDTQYF. DNA for the CDR3: TGTGCCAGCAGTGATACTAGCGGGGTCCCAGATACGCAGTATTTT.

This clonotype was counted at least ten times. V usage is TRBV6-2 or TRBV6-3 and J usage is TRBJ2-3; TRBD1 agrees at 11 bases. The length of the CDR3 is 15 residues. Germline CDR1 is MNHEY and CDR2 is SVGEGT. V lost 5 bases, J lost 3 bases, and 4 bases stayed unmatched. Here the CDR3 reads CASSPGQGATDTQYF. CDR3 sequence (DNA): TGTGCCAGCAGTCCAGGACAGGGGGCTACAGATACGCAGTATTTT.

The rearrangement links TRBV5-6 to TRBJ1-2, with 10 bases that match TRBD1. J lost 8 bases, V lost 4 bases, and 5 bases had no gene match. Germline CDR1 reads SGHDT; CDR2 reads YYEEEE. The length of the CDR3 is 13 residues. The CDR3 reads CASSEGQGQGYTF. DNA of the CDR3: TGTGCCAGCAGCGAGGGACAGGGGCAAGGCTACACCTTC.

This clonotype was recorded a few times. This rearrangement joins TRBV20-1 to TRBJ2-7; the D gene is possibly TRBD1 (5 bases). Germline assignment: CDR1 DFQATT and CDR2 SNEGSKA (reference sequence). The CDR3 is 15 residues long. Trimming removed 2 bases from V and 1 base from J, with 15 bases in between. CDR3 residues: CSARIRQGKSYEQYF. The CDR3 bases are TGCAGTGCTAGAATCAGGCAGGGCAAGTCCTACGAGCAGTACTTC.

This clonotype was seen more than once but under ten times. The CDR3 DNA sequence: TGTGCCAGTAGTATCGGGCAGGGGCATCTTCAGGATGGCTACACCTTC. As protein: CASSIGQGHLQDGYTF. V and J are TRBV19 and TRBJ1-2, with D possibly being TRBD1 (6 bases). CDR3 size: 16 residues. Germline CDR1 and CDR2: LNHDA and SQIVND (reference sequence). Trimming removed 3 bases at V and 6 bases at J, with 20 bases between.